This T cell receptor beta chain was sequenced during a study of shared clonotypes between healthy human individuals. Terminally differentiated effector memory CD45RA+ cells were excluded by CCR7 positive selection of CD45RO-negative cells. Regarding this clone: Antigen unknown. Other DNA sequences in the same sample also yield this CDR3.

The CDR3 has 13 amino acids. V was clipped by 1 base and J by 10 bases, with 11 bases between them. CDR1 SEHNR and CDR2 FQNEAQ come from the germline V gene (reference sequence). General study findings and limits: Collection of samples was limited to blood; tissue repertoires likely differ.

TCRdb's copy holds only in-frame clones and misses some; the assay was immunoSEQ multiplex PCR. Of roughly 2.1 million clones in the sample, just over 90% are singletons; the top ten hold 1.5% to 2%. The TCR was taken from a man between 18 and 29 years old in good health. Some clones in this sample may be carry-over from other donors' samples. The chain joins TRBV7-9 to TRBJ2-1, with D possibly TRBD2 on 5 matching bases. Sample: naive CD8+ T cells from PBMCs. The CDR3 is CASSLVGRGEQFF. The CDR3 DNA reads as TGTGCCAGCAGCTTAGTTGGTCGGGGAGAGCAGTTCTTC.